The table lists the clone carrying this T cell receptor (beta chain) with a few counts. Its specificity is not known. This specimen belongs to a study of CD8 T cells in ankylosing spondylitis. Findings and limits, study-wide: Several highly homologous variants made up a TCR beta motif that seemed to typify ankylosing spondylitis blood. Certain motif variants had earlier appeared in reactive arthritis synovial fluid and blood.

This CDR3 region has 17 residues. The germline gives CDR1 PRHDT, CDR2 FYEKMQ (reference sequence). Trimming cost V 4 bases and J 4 bases; bases outside gene matches: 9. The authors made TCR beta libraries by quantitative 5'-RACE with molecular barcodes. One entry per CDR3 protein results from TCRdb running MiXCR on the 5' RACE reads. In the table there are a few hundred thousand distinct CDR3 sequences, about 18% of which are singletons. The V call is TRBV13, the J call TRBJ2-2; the match to TRBD2 covers 10 bases. The TCR originated in a male donor with ankylosing spondylitis or in good health (not recorded which). Sequences were obtained from blood, either unsorted or a sorted T cell fraction (not recorded which). The CDR3 is CASSSPTSGMGTGELFF. Here the CDR3 DNA reads TGTGCCAGCAGCTCACCCACTAGCGGGATGGGCACCGGGGAGCTGTTTTTT.